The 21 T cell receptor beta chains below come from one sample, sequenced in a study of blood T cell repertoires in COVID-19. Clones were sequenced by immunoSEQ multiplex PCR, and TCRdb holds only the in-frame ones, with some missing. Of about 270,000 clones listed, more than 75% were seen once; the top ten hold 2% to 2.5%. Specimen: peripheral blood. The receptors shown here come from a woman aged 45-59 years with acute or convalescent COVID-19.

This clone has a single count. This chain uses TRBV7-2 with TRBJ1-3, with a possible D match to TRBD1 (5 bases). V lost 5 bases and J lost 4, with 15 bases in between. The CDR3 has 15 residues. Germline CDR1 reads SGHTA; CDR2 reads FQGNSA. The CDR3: CASSLRSGQGNTIYF. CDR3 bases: TGTGCCAGCAGCCTTAGGTCAGGACAAGGAAACACCATATATTTT.

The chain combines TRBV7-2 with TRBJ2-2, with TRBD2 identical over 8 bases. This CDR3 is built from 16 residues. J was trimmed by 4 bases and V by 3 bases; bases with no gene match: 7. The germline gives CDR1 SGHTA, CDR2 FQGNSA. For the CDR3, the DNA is TGTGCCAGCAGCTTTAGCGGGGTGTCGGTCACCGGGGAGCTGTTTTTT. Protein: CASSFSGVSVTGELFF.

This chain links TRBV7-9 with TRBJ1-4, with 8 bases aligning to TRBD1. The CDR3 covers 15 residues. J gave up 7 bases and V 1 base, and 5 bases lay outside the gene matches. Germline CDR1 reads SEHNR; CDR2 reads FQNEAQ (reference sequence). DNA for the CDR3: TGTGCCAGCAGCTTAGTCCGGACAGGGACTGAAAAACTGTTTTTT. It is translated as CASSLVRTGTEKLFF.

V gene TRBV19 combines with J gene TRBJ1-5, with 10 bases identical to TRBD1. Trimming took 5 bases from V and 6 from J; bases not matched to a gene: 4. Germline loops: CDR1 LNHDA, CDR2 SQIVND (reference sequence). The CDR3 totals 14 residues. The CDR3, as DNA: TGTGCCAGTAGTTCCCGACAGGGGGCTCAGCCCCAGCATTTT. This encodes CASSSRQGAQPQHF. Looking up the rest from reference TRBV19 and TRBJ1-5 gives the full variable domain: DGGITQSPKYLFRKEGQNVTLSCEQNLNHDAMYWYRQDPGQGLRLIYYSQIVNDFQKGDIAEGYSVSREKKESFPLTVTSAQKNPTAFYLCASSSRQGAQPQHFGDGTRLSIL.

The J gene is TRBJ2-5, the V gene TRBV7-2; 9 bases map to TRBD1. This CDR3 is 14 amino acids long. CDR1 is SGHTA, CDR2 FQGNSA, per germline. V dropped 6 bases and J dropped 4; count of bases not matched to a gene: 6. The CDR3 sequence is CASSFGTGRETQYF. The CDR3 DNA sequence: TGTGCCAGCAGTTTTGGGACAGGGCGAGAGACCCAGTACTTC.

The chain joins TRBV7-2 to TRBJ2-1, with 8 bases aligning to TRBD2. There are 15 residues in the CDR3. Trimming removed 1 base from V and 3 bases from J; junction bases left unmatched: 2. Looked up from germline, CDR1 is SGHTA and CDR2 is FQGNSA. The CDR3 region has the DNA TGTGCCAGCAGCTTAGTAGCGGGGAACTACAATGAGCAGTTCTTC. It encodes CASSLVAGNYNEQFF.

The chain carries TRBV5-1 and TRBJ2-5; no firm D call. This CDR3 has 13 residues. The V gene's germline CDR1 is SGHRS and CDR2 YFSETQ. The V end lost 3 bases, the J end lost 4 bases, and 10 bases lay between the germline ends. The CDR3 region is CASSSQAPETQYF. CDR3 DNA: TGCGCCAGCAGCTCGCAGGCCCCAGAGACCCAGTACTTC.

The DNA for the CDR3 is TGTGCCAGTAGTATTCTCGGAACCACAGGGACTGAAGCTTTCTTT. This sequence encodes CASSILGTTGTEAFF. This chain joins TRBV19 and TRBJ1-1; tentative D call: TRBD1 (6 bases). V was cut by 3 bases and J by 5 bases, with 16 bases left in between. From germline, CDR1 is LNHDA and CDR2 SQIVND (reference sequence). CDR3 size: 15 residues.

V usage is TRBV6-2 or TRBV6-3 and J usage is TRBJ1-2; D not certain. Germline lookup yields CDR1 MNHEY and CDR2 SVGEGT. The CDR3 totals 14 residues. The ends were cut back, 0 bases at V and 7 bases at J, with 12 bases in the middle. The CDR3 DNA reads TGTGCCAGCAGTTACTCGATGGCCGGGTTTGGCTACACCTTC. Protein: CASSYSMAGFGYTF.

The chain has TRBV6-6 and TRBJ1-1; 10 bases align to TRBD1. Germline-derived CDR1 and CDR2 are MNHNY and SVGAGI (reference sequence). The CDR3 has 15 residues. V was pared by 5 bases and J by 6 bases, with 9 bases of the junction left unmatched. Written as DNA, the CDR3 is TGTGCCAGCAGTCCCCAGACAGGGGGCGTCGCTGAAGCTTTCTTT. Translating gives CASSPQTGGVAEAFF.

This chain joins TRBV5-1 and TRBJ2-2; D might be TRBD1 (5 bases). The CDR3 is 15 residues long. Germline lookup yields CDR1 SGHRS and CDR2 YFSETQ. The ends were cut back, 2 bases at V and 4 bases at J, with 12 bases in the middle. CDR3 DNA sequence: TGCGCCAGCAGCTTTGACGCCAGGGTCACCGGGGAGCTGTTTTTT. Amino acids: CASSFDARVTGELFF.

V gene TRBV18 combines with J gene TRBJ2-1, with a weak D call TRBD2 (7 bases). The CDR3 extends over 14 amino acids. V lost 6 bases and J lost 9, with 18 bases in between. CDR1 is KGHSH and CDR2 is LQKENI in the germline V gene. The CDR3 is CASSQGRESIEQFF. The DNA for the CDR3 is TGTGCCAGCTCCCAGGGGCGGGAGAGTATTGAGCAGTTCTTC.

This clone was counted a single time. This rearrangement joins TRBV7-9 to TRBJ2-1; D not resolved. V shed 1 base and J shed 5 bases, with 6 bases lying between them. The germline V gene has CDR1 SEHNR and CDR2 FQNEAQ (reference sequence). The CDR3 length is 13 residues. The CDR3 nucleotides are TGTGCCAGCAGCTTAGTTCAGAACAATGAGCAGTTCTTC. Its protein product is CASSLVQNNEQFF.

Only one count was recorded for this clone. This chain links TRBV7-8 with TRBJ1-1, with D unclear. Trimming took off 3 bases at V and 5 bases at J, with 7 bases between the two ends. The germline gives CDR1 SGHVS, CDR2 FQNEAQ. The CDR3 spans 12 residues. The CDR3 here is CASSFSRTEAFF. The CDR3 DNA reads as TGTGCCAGCAGCTTTTCCAGGACTGAAGCTTTCTTT.

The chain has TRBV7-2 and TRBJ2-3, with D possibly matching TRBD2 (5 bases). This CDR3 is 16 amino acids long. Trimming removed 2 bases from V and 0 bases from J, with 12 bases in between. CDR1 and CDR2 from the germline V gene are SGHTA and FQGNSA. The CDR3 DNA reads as TGTGCCAGCAGCTTATCCATCCGGACTAGCACAGATACGCAGTATTTT. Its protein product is CASSLSIRTSTDTQYF.

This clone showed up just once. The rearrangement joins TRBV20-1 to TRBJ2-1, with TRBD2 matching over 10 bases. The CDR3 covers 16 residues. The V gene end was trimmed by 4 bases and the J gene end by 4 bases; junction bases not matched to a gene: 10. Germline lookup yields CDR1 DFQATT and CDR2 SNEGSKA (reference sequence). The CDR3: CSATDLAGETYNEQFF. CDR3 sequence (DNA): TGCAGTGCTACTGATCTAGCGGGAGAAACATACAATGAGCAGTTCTTC.

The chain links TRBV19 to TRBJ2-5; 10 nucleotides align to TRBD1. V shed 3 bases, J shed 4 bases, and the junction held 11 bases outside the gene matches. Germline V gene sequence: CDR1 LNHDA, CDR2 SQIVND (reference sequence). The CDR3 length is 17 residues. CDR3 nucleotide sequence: TGTGCCAGTAGTATGGTACGCGGGACAGGGGACCGAGAGACCCAGTACTTC. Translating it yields CASSMVRGTGDRETQYF.

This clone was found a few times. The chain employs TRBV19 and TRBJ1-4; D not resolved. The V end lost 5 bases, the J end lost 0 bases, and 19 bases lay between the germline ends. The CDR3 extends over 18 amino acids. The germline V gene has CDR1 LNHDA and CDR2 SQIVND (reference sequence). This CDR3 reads CASSASPPRWATNEKLFF. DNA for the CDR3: TGTGCCAGTAGTGCCTCTCCCCCGCGGTGGGCAACTAATGAAAAACTGTTTTTT.

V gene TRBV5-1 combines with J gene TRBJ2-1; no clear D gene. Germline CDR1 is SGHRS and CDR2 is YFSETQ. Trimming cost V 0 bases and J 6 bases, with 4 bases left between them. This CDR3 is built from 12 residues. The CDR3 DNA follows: TGCGCCAGCAGCTTGGACTTCAATGAGCAGTTCTTC. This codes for CASSLDFNEQFF.

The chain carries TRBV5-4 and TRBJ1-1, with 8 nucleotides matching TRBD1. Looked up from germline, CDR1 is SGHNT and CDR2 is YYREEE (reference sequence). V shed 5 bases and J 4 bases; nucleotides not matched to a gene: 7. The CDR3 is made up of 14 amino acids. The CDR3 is CASRPLTGVTEAFF. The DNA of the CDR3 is TGTGCCAGCAGACCGTTGACAGGGGTCACTGAAGCTTTCTTT. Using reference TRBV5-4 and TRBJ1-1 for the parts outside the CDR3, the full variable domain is ETGVTQSPTHLIKTRGQQVTLRCSSQSGHNTVSWYQQALGQGPQFIFQYYREEENGRGNFPPRFSGLQFPNYSSELNVNALELDDSALYLCASRPLTGVTEAFFGQGTRLTVV.

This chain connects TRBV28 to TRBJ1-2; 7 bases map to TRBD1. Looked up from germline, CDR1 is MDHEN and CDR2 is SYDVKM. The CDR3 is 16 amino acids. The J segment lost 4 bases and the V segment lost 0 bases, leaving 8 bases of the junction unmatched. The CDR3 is CASSLWVPGTAYGYTF. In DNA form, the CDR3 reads TGTGCCAGCAGTTTATGGGTCCCAGGGACAGCCTATGGCTACACCTTC.